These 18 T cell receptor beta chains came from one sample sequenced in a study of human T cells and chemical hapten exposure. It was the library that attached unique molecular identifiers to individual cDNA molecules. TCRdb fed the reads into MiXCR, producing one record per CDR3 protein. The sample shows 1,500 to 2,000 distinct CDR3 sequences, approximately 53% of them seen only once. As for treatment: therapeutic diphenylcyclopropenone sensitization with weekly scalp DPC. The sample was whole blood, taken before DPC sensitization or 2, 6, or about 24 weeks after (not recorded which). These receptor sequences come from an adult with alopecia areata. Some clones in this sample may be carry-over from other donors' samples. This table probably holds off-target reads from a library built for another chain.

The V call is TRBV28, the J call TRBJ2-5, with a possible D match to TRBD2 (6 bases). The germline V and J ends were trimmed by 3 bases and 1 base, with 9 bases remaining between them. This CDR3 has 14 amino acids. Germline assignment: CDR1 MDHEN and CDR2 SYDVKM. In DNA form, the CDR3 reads TGTGCCAGCAGTTTCCTAGCGCTCCAAGAGACCCAGTACTTC. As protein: CASSFLALQETQYF.

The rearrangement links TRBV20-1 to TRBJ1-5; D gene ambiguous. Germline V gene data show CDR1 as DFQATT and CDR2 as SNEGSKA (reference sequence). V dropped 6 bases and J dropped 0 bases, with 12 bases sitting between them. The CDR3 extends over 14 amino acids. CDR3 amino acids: CSARDIYSNQPQHF. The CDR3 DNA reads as TGCAGTGCCCGGGATATCTATAGCAATCAGCCCCAGCATTTT.

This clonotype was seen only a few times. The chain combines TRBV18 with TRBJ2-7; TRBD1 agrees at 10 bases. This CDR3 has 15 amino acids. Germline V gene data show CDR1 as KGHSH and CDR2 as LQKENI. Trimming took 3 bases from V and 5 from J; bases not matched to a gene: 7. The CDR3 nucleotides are TGTGCCAGCTCACCCATGGGACAGGGGTACCACGAGCAGTACTTC. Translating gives CASSPMGQGYHEQYF.

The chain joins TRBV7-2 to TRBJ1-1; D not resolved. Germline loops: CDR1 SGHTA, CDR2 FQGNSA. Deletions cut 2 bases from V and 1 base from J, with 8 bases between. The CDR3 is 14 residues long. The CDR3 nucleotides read TGTGCCAGCAGCTTAAGTCCTCAGAACACTGAAGCTTTCTTT. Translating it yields CASSLSPQNTEAFF.

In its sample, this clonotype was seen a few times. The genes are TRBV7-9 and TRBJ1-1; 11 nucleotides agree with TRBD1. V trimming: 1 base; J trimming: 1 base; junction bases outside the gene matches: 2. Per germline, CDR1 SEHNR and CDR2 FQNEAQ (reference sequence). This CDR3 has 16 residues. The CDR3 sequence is CASSLVGTGGNTEAFF. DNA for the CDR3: TGTGCCAGCAGCTTAGTGGGGACAGGGGGGAACACTGAAGCTTTCTTT. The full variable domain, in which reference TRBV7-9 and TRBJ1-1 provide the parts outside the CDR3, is DTGVSQNPRHKITKRGQNVTFRCDPISEHNRLYWYRQTLGQGPEFLTYFQNEAQLEKSRLLSDRFSAERPKGSFSTLEIQRTEQGDSAMYLCASSLVGTGGNTEAFFGQGTRLTVV.

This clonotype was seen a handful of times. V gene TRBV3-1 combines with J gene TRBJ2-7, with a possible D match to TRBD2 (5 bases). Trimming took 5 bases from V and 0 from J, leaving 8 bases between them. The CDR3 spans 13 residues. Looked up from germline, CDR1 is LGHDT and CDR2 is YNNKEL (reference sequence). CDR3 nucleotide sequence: TGTGCCAGCAGCGATGGGAGCTCCTACGAGCAGTACTTC. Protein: CASSDGSSYEQYF.

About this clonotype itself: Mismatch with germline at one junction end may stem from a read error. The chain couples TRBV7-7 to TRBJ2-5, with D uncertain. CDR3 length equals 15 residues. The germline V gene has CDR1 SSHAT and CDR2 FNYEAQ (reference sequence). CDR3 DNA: TGTGCTAGCAGCCCGCGTGGATCCCGGGAAGAGACCCAGTACTTC. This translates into CASSPRGSREETQYF.

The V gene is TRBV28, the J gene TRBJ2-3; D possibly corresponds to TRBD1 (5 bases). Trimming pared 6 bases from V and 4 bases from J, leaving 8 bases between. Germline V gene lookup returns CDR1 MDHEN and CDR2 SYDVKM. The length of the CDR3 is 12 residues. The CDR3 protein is CASRTGPDTQYF. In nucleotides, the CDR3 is TGTGCCAGCAGAACAGGTCCAGATACGCAGTATTTT. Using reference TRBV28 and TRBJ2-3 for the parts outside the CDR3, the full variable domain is DVKVTQSSRYLVKRTGEKVFLECVQDMDHENMFWYRQDPGLGLRLIYFSYDVKMKEKGDIPEGYSVSREKKERFSLILESASTNQTSMYLCASRTGPDTQYFGPGTRLTVL.

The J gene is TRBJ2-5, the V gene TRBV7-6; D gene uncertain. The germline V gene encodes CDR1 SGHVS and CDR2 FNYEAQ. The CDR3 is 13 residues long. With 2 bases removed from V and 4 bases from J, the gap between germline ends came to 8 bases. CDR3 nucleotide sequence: TGTGCCAGCAGCTTAAGAGTATCAGAGACCCAGTACTTC. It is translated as CASSLRVSETQYF.

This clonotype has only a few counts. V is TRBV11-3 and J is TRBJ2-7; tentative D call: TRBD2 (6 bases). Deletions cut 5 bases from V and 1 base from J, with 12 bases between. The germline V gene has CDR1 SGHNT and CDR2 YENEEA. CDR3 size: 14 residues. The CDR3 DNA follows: TGTGCCAGCAGCCCCCAAGGGACTTCCTACGAGCAGTACTTC. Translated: CASSPQGTSYEQYF.

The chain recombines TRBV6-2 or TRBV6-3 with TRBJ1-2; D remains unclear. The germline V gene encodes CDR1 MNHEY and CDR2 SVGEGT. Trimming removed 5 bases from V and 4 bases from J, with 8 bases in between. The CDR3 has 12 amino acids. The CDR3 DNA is TGTGCCAGCAGTGACGTTTCCTATGGCTACACCTTC. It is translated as CASSDVSYGYTF.

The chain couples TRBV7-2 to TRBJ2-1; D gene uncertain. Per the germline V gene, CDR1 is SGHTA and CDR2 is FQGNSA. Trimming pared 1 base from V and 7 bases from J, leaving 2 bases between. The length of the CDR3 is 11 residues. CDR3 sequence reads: CASSLVNEQFF. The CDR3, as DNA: TGTGCCAGCAGCTTAGTAAATGAGCAGTTCTTC.

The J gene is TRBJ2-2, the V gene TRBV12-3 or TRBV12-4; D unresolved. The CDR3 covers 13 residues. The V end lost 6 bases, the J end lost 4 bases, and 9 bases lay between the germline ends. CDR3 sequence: CASSLAVTGELFF. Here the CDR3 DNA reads TGTGCCAGCAGCCTGGCGGTCACCGGGGAGCTGTTTTTT.

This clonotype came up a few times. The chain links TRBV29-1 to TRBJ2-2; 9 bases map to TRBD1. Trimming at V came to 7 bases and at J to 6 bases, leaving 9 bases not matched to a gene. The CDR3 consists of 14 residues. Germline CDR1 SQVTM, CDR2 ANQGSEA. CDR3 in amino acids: CSARTGVESGELFF. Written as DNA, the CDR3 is TGCAGCGCTAGGACAGGGGTGGAATCCGGGGAGCTGTTTTTT.

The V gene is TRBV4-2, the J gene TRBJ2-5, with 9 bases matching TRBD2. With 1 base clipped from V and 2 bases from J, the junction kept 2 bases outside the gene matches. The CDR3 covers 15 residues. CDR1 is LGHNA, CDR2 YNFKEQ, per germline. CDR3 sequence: CASSQGAGGQETQYF. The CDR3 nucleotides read TGTGCCAGCAGCCAAGGAGCGGGGGGTCAAGAGACCCAGTACTTC.

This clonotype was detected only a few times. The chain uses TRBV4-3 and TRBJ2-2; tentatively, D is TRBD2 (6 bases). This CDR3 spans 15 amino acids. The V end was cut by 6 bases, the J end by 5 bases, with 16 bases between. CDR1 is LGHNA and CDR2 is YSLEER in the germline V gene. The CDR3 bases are TGCGCCAGCAGTGATCCGCGGGGTGGTACCGGGGAGCTGTTTTTT. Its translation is CASSDPRGGTGELFF.

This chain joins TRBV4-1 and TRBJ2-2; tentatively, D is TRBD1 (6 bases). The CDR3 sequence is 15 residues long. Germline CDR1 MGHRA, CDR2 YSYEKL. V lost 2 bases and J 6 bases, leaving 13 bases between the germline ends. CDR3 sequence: CASSQIQGSPGELFF. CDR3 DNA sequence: TGCGCCAGCAGCCAAATACAGGGTTCCCCCGGGGAGCTGTTTTTT.

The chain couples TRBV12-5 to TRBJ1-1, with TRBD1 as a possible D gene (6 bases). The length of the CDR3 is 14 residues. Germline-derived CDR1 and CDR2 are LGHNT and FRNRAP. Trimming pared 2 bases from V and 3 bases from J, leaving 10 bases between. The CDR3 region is CASGLTTGYTEAFF. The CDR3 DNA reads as TGTGCTAGTGGTTTGACCACAGGGTACACTGAAGCTTTCTTT.